Following are 3 T cell receptor beta chains from one sample sequenced in a study of blood T cell repertoires in COVID-19. Produced via immunoSEQ multiplex PCR; TCRdb's table is partial and in-frame only. The sample yields about 280,000 clones, under 90% seen once. Material for sequencing was peripheral blood. The receptors originated from a middle-aged man with acute or convalescent COVID-19.

The chain joins TRBV7-9 to TRBJ1-1; D perhaps matches TRBD1 (5 bases). Germline V gene lookup returns CDR1 SEHNR and CDR2 FQNEAQ (reference sequence). Trimming removed 7 bases from V and 4 bases from J, with 19 bases in between. The CDR3 loop spans 15 amino acids. CDR3: CASTPGGPRGTEAFF. The CDR3 region has the DNA TGTGCCAGCACACCGGGGGGTCCGCGAGGCACTGAAGCTTTCTTT.

This sequence joins TRBV30 and TRBJ1-3; D is unclear. Trimming removed 4 bases at V and 5 bases at J, with 9 bases between. Per the germline V gene, CDR1 is GTSNPN and CDR2 is SVGIG (reference sequence). The CDR3 has 12 residues. For the CDR3, the DNA is TGTGCCTGGACCACGGGGAGAAACACCATATATTTT. This codes for CAWTTGRNTIYF.

The genes are TRBV11-2 and TRBJ2-1; D is possibly TRBD2 (7 bases). This CDR3 spans 15 amino acids. V shed 4 bases and J shed 5 bases, with 15 bases lying between them. Per the germline V gene, CDR1 is SGHAT and CDR2 is FQNNGV. The CDR3 DNA follows: TGTGCCAGCAGCTCGCCCGGGGGGCAGAACAATGAGCAGTTCTTC. It translates to CASSSPGGQNNEQFF.